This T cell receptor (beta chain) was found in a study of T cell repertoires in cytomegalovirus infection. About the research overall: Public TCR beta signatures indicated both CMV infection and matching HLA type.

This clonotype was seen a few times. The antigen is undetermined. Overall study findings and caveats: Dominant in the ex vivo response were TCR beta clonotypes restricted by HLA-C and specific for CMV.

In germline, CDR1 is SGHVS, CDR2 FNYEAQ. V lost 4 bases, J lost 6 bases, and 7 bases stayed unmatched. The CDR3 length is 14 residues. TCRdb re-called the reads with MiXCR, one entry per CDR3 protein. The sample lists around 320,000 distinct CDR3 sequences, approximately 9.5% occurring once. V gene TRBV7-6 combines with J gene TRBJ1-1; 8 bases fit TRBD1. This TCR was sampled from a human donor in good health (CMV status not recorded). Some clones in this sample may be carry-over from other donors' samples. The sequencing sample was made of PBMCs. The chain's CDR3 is CASSYGQGGAEAFF. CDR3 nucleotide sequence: TGTGCCAGCAGCTATGGACAGGGTGGGGCTGAAGCTTTCTTT.